A single sample gave rise to the 2 T cell receptor beta chains below, sequenced in a study of blood T cells in healthy people across ages. PCR was performed a second time for about 7 to 11 cycles using a sample-barcoded 5' primer and a J-beta primer mix. In TCRdb, the 5' RACE reads were re-called with MiXCR into one record per CDR3 protein. The sample lists about 570,000 distinct CDR3 sequences, 25% to 30% occurring once. The sample was blood. The source of these receptors is a woman in her 70s in good health.

J is TRBJ2-1 and V is TRBV5-1; the D gene is possibly TRBD1 (6 bases). The J call is uncertain, as TRBJ2-5 better fits the DNA end. The CDR3 consists of 14 residues. CDR1 is SGHRS, CDR2 YFSETQ, per germline. This CDR3 reads CASSLDGRGETQYF. CDR3 sequence (DNA): TGCGCCAGCAGCTTGGATGGCAGGGGCGAGACCCAGTACTTC.

This chain joins TRBV4-1 and TRBJ1-3, with D unclear. V was pared by 2 bases and J by 4 bases, with 12 bases between. Germline V gene sequence: CDR1 MGHRA, CDR2 YSYEKL. This CDR3 comprises 15 residues. The CDR3 region has the DNA TGCGCCAGCAGCCAAAATCGGGATTCAGGAAACACCATATATTTT. The encoded protein is CASSQNRDSGNTIYF.